This T cell receptor (beta chain) emerged from a study of molecular identifiers for immune sequencing clone quantification. TCRdb redid the calling of the PCR reads with MiXCR, one entry per CDR3 protein. Among 250,000 to 400,000 distinct CDR3 sequences, around a fifth were seen once, and the ten largest hold over 0.7%. This clonotype was found many times. What it binds is not known. Its ends do not fully match the called genes, so a read error is possible. Source material for naive CD8 libraries was about 17,000 to 1,100,000 sorted cells, with 10%, 30% or 50% RNA. The CDR3 is 13 residues long. Looked up from germline, CDR1 is SEHNR and CDR2 is FQNEAQ (reference sequence). The study's findings and limits: Clones that exceeded 20 RNA copies held over 98% of effector molecules, yet under 1% in naive cells.

Material for sequencing was naive CD8+ T cells from blood, with Jurkat cell RNA spiked in. Subset indicated: FACS-sorted CD8+CD4-CCR7+CD45RA+ naive T cells. The source of this sequence is a human donor in good health. Some libraries in this study had Jurkat cell RNA spiked in. V usage is TRBV7-9 and J usage is TRBJ1-1; maybe TRBD1 (5 bases). The CDR3 loop is CASSLDRNPEAFF. CDR3 in DNA: TGTGCCAGCAGCTTAGACAGGAACCCTGAAGCTTTCTTT.